This T cell receptor beta chain was retrieved from a study of identical twins. General study results and limits: Beta clonotypes that were abundant in cord blood contained fewer insertions, a pattern absent from memory repertoires.

J lost 10 bases, V lost 4 bases, and 11 bases had no gene match. This CDR3 has 15 amino acids. Looked up from germline, CDR1 is DFQATT and CDR2 is SNEGSKA (reference sequence). Each CDR3 protein gets one entry after TCRdb re-called the 5' RACE reads with MiXCR. The sample lists around 510,000 distinct CDR3 sequences; about 13% were seen once. Remarks on this clonotype: Its antigen is not identified.

This sample was shared with a second study, whose subject was yellow fever vaccine responses in identical twins.

The chain links TRBV20-1 to TRBJ2-2; TRBD2 agrees at 11 bases. This receptor was obtained from a woman in her late teens or twenties in good health. The specimen was CD4+ T cells sorted from blood. CDR3 nucleotides: TGCAGTGCTACTCGACCGGGACTAGCGGCCCCGGAGCTGTTTTTT. Protein sequence: CSATRPGLAAPELFF.